This T cell receptor (beta chain) was profiled in a study of blood T cells in healthy people across ages. The CDR3 covers 14 residues. In germline, CDR1 is WSHSY, CDR2 SAAADI. The J segment lost 8 bases and the V segment lost 10 bases, leaving 15 bases of the junction unmatched. A sample-barcoded 5' primer and a J-beta primer mix were used in a second PCR of roughly 6 to 12 cycles. A tag from a template-switch adaptor with 12 random nucleotides marked each cDNA molecule. TCRdb fed the 5' RACE reads into MiXCR, producing one record per CDR3 protein. This sample has around 1.5 million distinct CDR3 sequences, with roughly 45% found just once.

The clonotype was recovered from a young woman in good health. The chain couples TRBV10-2 to TRBJ2-3; 7 nucleotides agree with TRBD2. The sequenced sample consisted of blood. The CDR3: CATRSSESGGTQYF. DNA for the CDR3: TGCGCCACCCGGAGCTCGGAGTCGGGGGGTACGCAGTATTTT.